These 13 T cell receptor beta chains came from one sample sequenced in a study of blood T cells in healthy people across ages. Primed by a sample-barcoded 5' primer and a J-beta primer mix, a second PCR proceeded for about 6 to 11 cycles. TCRdb redid the calling of the 5' RACE reads with MiXCR, one entry per CDR3 protein. Among around 1,100,000 distinct CDR3 sequences listed, approximately 38% were seen once. Sequenced input: blood. The receptor source for this set is a man between 18 and 35 years old in good health.

The gene calls are TRBV28 and TRBJ2-3; 8 bases match TRBD2. The V and J ends lost 6 bases and 4 bases, in that order; junction bases with no gene match: 3. CDR3 length: 13 amino acids. Germline-derived CDR1 and CDR2 are MDHEN and SYDVKM. The CDR3 loop is CASSGGAPDTQYF. CDR3 coding DNA: TGTGCCAGCAGCGGGGGGGCCCCAGATACGCAGTATTTT. The full variable domain, rest sourced from reference TRBV28 and TRBJ2-3, is DVKVTQSSRYLVKRTGEKVFLECVQDMDHENMFWYRQDPGLGLRLIYFSYDVKMKEKGDIPEGYSVSREKKERFSLILESASTNQTSMYLCASSGGAPDTQYFGPGTRLTVL.

The gene calls are TRBV20-1 and TRBJ1-1, with 7 positions matching TRBD1. CDR1 is DFQATT and CDR2 is SNEGSKA in the germline V gene (reference sequence). After removal of 8 bases from V and 5 bases from J, the junction contained 5 bases not matched to a gene. The CDR3 runs to 11 residues. In DNA, the CDR3 is TGCAGTCAACAGGGGAGGACTGAAGCTTTCTTT. Protein sequence: CSQQGRTEAFF.

The chain has TRBV6-2 or TRBV6-3 and TRBJ2-1; D is possibly TRBD2 (6 bases). Germline assignment: CDR1 MNHEY and CDR2 SVGEGT. Trimming shortened V by 0 bases and J by 5 bases, and 11 bases separated the two germline ends. The CDR3 extends over 15 amino acids. The CDR3 DNA follows: TGTGCCAGCAGTTACTCGGGACTCTGGGACAATGAGCAGTTCTTC. As protein: CASSYSGLWDNEQFF.

CDR3 sequence: CSASQGPTFNSPLHF. The DNA of the CDR3 is TGCAGTGCTAGTCAGGGCCCCACATTTAATTCACCCCTCCACTTT. The J gene is TRBJ1-6, the V gene TRBV20-1, with D possibly TRBD1 on 5 matching bases. CDR1 is DFQATT, CDR2 SNEGSKA, per germline (reference sequence). With 3 bases removed from V and 6 bases from J, the gap between germline ends came to 15 bases. CDR3 length equals 15 residues.

This clonotype has ten or more counts. The chain carries TRBV29-1 and TRBJ2-3, with 7 positions matching TRBD1. The junction had 11 bases not matched to a gene; V was cut back by 8 bases and J by 6 bases. CDR1 SQVTM and CDR2 ANQGSEA come from the germline V gene. This CDR3 has 13 residues. CDR3 coding DNA: TGCAGCACCGGACAGGCTCCGCGGGATACGCAGTATTTT. Residues: CSTGQAPRDTQYF.

The chain uses TRBV7-2 and TRBJ1-2; D is unresolved. The V end was cut by 2 bases, the J end by 7 bases, with 14 bases between. CDR1 and CDR2 from the germline V gene are SGHTA and FQGNSA. This CDR3 spans 14 amino acids. DNA for the CDR3: TGTGCCAGCAGCTTAACGGTTCTAACGGGTGGCTACACCTTC. As protein: CASSLTVLTGGYTF.

The gene calls are TRBV4-3 and TRBJ1-2; 7 bases are a match to TRBD1. V was clipped by 1 base and J by 3 bases; unmatched bases: 5. The germline V gene encodes CDR1 LGHNA and CDR2 YSLEER. This CDR3 comprises 15 residues. The CDR3, as DNA: TGCGCCAGCAGCCAAGGCCGGGACAGTGACTATGGCTACACCTTC. Translation gives CASSQGRDSDYGYTF.

In this sample, this clonotype turned up a few times. The V gene is TRBV6-5, the J gene TRBJ1-1; D ambiguous. V lost 6 bases and J 1 base, leaving 15 bases between the germline ends. This CDR3 contains 15 residues. Germline CDR1 and CDR2: MNHEY and SVGAGI. In DNA, the CDR3 is TGTGCCAGCAGGCTCGGGTCGCCCCCGAACACTGAAGCTTTCTTT. Amino acids: CASRLGSPPNTEAFF.

The chain couples TRBV7-9 to TRBJ1-6, with TRBD1 as a possible D gene (5 bases). The CDR3 has 15 residues. V dropped 4 bases and J dropped 10 bases, with 17 bases sitting between them. Germline CDR1 and CDR2: SEHNR and FQNEAQ (reference sequence). The CDR3 reads CASSSKSQGGSPLHF. The CDR3 bases are TGTGCCAGCAGCTCCAAAAGCCAGGGAGGCTCACCCCTCCACTTT.

A few counts support this clonotype. The chain joins TRBV5-1 to TRBJ1-4; D call uncertain. Germline lookup yields CDR1 SGHRS and CDR2 YFSETQ. Trimming took off 6 bases at V and 3 bases at J, with 18 bases between the two ends. The CDR3 loop spans 16 amino acids. This CDR3 is CASKRIGGPPNEKLFF. Here the CDR3 DNA reads TGCGCCAGCAAAAGAATCGGCGGACCCCCTAATGAAAAACTGTTTTTT.

The J gene is TRBJ1-2, the V gene TRBV12-3 or TRBV12-4; 9 nucleotides agree with TRBD1. V was pared by 6 bases and J by 6 bases, with 8 bases of the junction left unmatched. The CDR3 loop spans 14 amino acids. In DNA, the CDR3 is TGTGCCAGCAGCCAGGCACAGGGGGCTAATGGCTACACCTTC. Its protein product is CASSQAQGANGYTF.

This clonotype has more than one count but fewer than ten. This sequence joins TRBV7-2 and TRBJ2-7; D is possibly TRBD2 (6 bases). This CDR3 contains 15 residues. Trimming left V 5 bases short and J 2 bases short, with 16 bases between. Germline lookup yields CDR1 SGHTA and CDR2 FQGNSA. CDR3 in amino acids: CASSPTGAGPYEQYF. The DNA of the CDR3 is TGTGCCAGCAGCCCAACTGGGGCGGGGCCCTACGAGCAGTACTTC.

This sequence joins TRBV20-1 and TRBJ2-2, with D maybe TRBD2 (5 bases). The CDR3 spans 13 residues. The germline V gene encodes CDR1 DFQATT and CDR2 SNEGSKA (reference sequence). Trimming shortened V by 3 bases and J by 5 bases, and 10 bases separated the two germline ends. CDR3 sequence reads: CSARATGTGELFF. The CDR3 DNA follows: TGCAGTGCTAGGGCTACGGGGACCGGGGAGCTGTTTTTT.